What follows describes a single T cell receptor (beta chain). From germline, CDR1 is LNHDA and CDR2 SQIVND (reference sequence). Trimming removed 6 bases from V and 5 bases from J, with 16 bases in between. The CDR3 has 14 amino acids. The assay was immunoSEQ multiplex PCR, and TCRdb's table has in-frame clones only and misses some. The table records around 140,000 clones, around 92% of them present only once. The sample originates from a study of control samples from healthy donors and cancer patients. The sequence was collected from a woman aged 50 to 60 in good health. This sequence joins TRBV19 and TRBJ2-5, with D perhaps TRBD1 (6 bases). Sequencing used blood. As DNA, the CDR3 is TGTGCCAGTAGGGGACATTTCCCGGGGGAGACCCAGTACTTC. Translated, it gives CASRGHFPGETQYF.